This note documents a single TCR beta chain sequence. V lost 5 bases and J lost 4, with 20 bases in between. The CDR3 is 16 amino acids. Germline CDR1 reads SGHNT; CDR2 reads YYREEE (reference sequence). The entry originates in a study of early T cells in non-severe SARS-CoV-2 infection. Background on the study: Sequencing of unsorted whole blood was done on bulk RNA, leaving chains unpaired.

In TCRdb, the 5' RACE reads were re-called with MiXCR into one record per CDR3 protein. The sample holds over 60,000 distinct CDR3 sequences; approximately 10% are singletons and the top ten take less than 3.5%. The sample was whole blood, taken at baseline. The rearrangement links TRBV5-4 to TRBJ2-3, with D possibly matching TRBD2 (6 bases). This TCR came from an adult who was a healthcare worker with PCR-confirmed SARS-CoV-2 infection or an uninfected control (not recorded which). The CDR3 DNA sequence: TGTGCCAGCAGAAGACTAGAGTGGTATCAGTCAGATACGCAGTATTTT. Its protein product is CASRRLEWYQSDTQYF.